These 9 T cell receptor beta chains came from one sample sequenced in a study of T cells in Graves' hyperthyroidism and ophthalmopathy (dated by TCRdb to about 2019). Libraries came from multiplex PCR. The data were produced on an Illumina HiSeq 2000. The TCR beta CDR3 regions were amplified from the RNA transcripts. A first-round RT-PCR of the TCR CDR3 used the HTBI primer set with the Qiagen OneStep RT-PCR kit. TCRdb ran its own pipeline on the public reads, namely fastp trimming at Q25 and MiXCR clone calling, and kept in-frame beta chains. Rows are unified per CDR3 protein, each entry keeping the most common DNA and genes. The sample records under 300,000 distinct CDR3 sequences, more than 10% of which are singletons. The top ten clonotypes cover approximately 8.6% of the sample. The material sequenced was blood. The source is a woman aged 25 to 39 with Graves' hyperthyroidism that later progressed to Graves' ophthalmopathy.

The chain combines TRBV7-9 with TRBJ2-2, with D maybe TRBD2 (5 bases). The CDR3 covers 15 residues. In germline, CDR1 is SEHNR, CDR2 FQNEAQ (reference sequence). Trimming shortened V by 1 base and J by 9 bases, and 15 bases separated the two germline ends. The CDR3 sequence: CASSLGGVWRRELFF. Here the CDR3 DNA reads TGTGCCAGCAGCTTAGGGGGAGTGTGGAGAAGGGAGCTGTTTTTT.

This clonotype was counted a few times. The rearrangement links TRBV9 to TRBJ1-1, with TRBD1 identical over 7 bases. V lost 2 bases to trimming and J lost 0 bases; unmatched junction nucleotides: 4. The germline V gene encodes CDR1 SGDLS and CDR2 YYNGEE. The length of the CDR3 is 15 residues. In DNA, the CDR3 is TGTGCCAGCAGCGTCGGGGACAGCCTGAACACTGAAGCTTTCTTT. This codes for CASSVGDSLNTEAFF.

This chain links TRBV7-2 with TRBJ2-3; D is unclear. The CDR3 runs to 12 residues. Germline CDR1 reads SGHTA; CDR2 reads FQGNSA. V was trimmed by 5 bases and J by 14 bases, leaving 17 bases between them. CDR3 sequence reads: CASSQDGTPRYF. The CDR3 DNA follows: TGTGCCAGCAGCCAGGACGGCACGCCGCGGTATTTT.

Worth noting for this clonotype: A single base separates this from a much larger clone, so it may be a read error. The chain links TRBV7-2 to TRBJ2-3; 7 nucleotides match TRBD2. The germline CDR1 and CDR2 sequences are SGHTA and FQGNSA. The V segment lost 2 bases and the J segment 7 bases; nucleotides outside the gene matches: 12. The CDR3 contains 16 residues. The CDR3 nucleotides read TGTGCCAGCAGCTTATTTGTGGCGGGAGAGCCTTATACGCAGTATTTT. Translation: CASSLFVAGEPYTQYF.

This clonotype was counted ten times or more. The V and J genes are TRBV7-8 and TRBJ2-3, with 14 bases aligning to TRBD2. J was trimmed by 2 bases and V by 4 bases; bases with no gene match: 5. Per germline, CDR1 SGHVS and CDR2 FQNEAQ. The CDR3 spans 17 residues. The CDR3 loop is CASSSRLAGGLTDTQYF. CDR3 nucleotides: TGTGCCAGCAGCTCCAGACTAGCGGGAGGGCTCACAGATACGCAGTATTTT.

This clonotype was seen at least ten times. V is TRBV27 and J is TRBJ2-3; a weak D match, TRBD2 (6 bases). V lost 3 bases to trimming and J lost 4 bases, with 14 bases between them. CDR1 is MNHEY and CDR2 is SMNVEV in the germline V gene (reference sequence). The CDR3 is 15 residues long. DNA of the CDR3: TGTGCCAGCAGTTTTCAAATAACTAGCTCAGATACGCAGTATTTT. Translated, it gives CASSFQITSSDTQYF.

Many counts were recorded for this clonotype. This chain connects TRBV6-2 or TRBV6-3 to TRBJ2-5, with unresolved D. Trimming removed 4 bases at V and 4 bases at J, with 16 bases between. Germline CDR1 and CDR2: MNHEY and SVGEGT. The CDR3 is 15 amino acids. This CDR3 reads CASSLVGEEIETQYF. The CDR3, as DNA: TGTGCCAGCAGTTTGGTTGGAGAAGAGATAGAGACCCAGTACTTC.

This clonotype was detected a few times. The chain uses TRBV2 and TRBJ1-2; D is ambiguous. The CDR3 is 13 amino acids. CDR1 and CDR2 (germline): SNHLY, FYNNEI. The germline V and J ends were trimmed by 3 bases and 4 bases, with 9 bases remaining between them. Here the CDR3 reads CASSENGIYGYTF. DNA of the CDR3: TGTGCCAGCAGTGAGAACGGGATCTATGGCTACACCTTC.

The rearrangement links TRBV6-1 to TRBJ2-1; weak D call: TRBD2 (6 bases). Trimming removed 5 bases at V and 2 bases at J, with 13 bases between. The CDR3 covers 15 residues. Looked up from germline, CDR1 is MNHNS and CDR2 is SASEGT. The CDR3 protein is CASSKTSSPYNEQFF. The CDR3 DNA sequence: TGTGCCAGCAGTAAAACTAGCTCCCCCTACAATGAGCAGTTCTTC.